This T cell receptor beta chain was retrieved from a study of CD8 T cells in Susac syndrome. CDR1 and CDR2 (germline): SQVTM, ANQGSEA. V was pared by 6 bases and J by 3 bases, with 14 bases between. This CDR3 is built from 13 residues. RNA, at about 0.5 to 1 ug, was reverse transcribed with random hexamers. From the immunoSEQ multiplex PCR reads, TCRdb called clonotypes with MiXCR, one entry per CDR3 protein. The table shows 50,000 to 55,000 distinct CDR3 sequences, with around 93% occurring only once. The chain carries TRBV29-1 and TRBJ1-1; D remains unclear. The specimen was CD8+ T cells from PBMCs. The TCR comes from a human donor with Susac syndrome. The CDR3 DNA follows: TGCAGCGTCTCCCAGATTATGGACACTGAAGCTTTCTTT. Residues: CSVSQIMDTEAFF.